This is a list of T cell receptor beta chains from one sample in a study of blood T cell repertoires in COVID-19. The table came from immunoSEQ multiplex PCR; TCRdb's copy has only in-frame clones and leaves some out. This sample yields 200,000 or so clones, of which approximately 81% are seen a single time; approximately 5% belongs to the top ten. Sequencing was carried out using peripheral blood. The receptors originated from a woman between 55 and 75 years old who had recovered from COVID-19. Each CDR3 is given with its conserved first and last residue. Each record gives: clone size, D gene, J gene, V gene, CDR3 protein, CDR3 DNA. The D gene is left open where the match is weak. Expanded clones are given a class, and other clones once, few, many or no size at all.

clone size: once; D gene: TRBD1; J gene: TRBJ1-6; V gene: TRBV5-4; CDR3 protein: CASRTGTDNSPLHF; CDR3 DNA: TGTGCCAGCAGGACCGGGACAGATAATTCACCCCTCCACTTT
clone size: NA; D gene: NA; J gene: TRBJ1-1; V gene: TRBV19; CDR3 protein: CASSIAGGEAFF; CDR3 DNA: TGTGCCAGTAGTATAGCGGGTGGAGAAGCTTTCTTT
clone size: NA; D gene: NA; J gene: TRBJ1-6; V gene: TRBV2; CDR3 protein: CASSEGAGRNSPLHF; CDR3 DNA: TGTGCCAGCAGTGAGGGCGCAGGGCGTAATTCACCCCTCCACTTT
clone size: NA; D gene: NA; J gene: TRBJ2-6; V gene: TRBV10-3; CDR3 protein: CAISKVASGANVLTF; CDR3 DNA: TGTGCCATCAGTAAAGTGGCCTCTGGGGCCAACGTCCTGACTTTC
clone size: few; D gene: TRBD1; J gene: TRBJ1-6; V gene: TRBV14; CDR3 protein: CASSQAGGGGGSPLHF; CDR3 DNA: TGTGCCAGCAGCCAAGCGGGTGGAGGGGGCGGATCACCCCTCCACTTT
clone size: NA; D gene: NA; J gene: TRBJ1-1; V gene: TRBV7-6; CDR3 protein: CASSLSLRAGQNSKAFF; CDR3 DNA: TGTGCCAGCAGCTTATCCCTCCGCGCCGGACAGAATAGTAAAGCTTTCTTT
clone size: NA; D gene: TRBD1; J gene: TRBJ1-3; V gene: TRBV18; CDR3 protein: CASSPGQGNTIYF; CDR3 DNA: TGTGCCAGCTCCCCGGGACAGGGAAACACCATATATTTT
clone size: NA; D gene: NA; J gene: TRBJ1-1; V gene: TRBV4-1; CDR3 protein: CASSQGGSTFF; CDR3 DNA: TGCGCCAGCAGCCAAGGCGGCTCGACTTTCTTT
clone size: NA; D gene: NA; J gene: TRBJ1-4; V gene: TRBV3-1/TRBV3-2; CDR3 protein: CASSSRGGEKLFF; CDR3 DNA: TGTGCCAGCAGCTCTCGGGGGGGTGAAAAACTGTTTTTT
clone size: once; D gene: TRBD1; J gene: TRBJ1-1; V gene: TRBV10-3; CDR3 protein: CAIWTGVMNTEAFF; CDR3 DNA: TGTGCCATCTGGACAGGGGTCATGAACACTGAAGCTTTCTTT
clone size: NA; D gene: TRBD1; J gene: TRBJ1-5; V gene: TRBV5-1; CDR3 protein: CASSPGTGGGNQPQHF; CDR3 DNA: TGCGCCAGCAGCCCCGGGACAGGGGGTGGCAATCAGCCCCAGCATTTT
clone size: NA; D gene: NA; J gene: TRBJ1-1; V gene: TRBV15; CDR3 protein: CATSREGRAEAFF; CDR3 DNA: TGTGCCACCAGCAGAGAAGGTCGGGCTGAAGCTTTCTTT
clone size: few; D gene: TRBD2; J gene: TRBJ2-1; V gene: TRBV9; CDR3 protein: CASSEGSGGARARFF; CDR3 DNA: TGTGCCAGCAGCGAAGGTAGCGGGGGGGCCAGAGCGCGGTTCTTC
clone size: NA; D gene: TRBD1; J gene: TRBJ2-2; V gene: TRBV6-2/TRBV6-3; CDR3 protein: CASSWGTGGTGELFF; CDR3 DNA: TGTGCCAGCAGTTGGGGGACAGGGGGAACCGGGGAGCTGTTTTTT
clone size: once; D gene: TRBD1; J gene: TRBJ2-1; V gene: TRBV19; CDR3 protein: CASSFGQGVFDEQFF; CDR3 DNA: TGTGCCAGTAGCTTTGGACAGGGGGTTTTCGATGAGCAGTTCTTC